The 30 T cell receptor beta chains below all came from one sample that was sequenced in a study of blood T cell repertoires in COVID-19. TCRdb's table, derived via immunoSEQ multiplex PCR, lists solely in-frame clones and lacks some. The sample shows almost 300,000 clones, roughly 86% of them seen only once. Sequenced material: peripheral blood. These receptors originate from a man in his 70s with acute or convalescent COVID-19.

The V gene is TRBV11-2, the J gene TRBJ1-2; D is possibly TRBD1 (5 bases). Germline CDR1 and CDR2: SGHAT and FQNNGV. Trimming shortened V by 5 bases and J by 7 bases, and 20 bases separated the two germline ends. This CDR3 region has 15 residues. The DNA of the CDR3 is TGTGCCAGCAGCAAGCTTCAGGGCAGGGATGTTGGCTACACCTTC. It codes for CASSKLQGRDVGYTF.

CDR3 region: CASSEAVGVGELFF. CDR3 bases: TGTGCCAGCAGTGAAGCCGTGGGAGTCGGGGAGCTGTTTTTT. The V gene is TRBV6-1, the J gene TRBJ2-2, with D possibly matching TRBD2 (5 bases). The V gene lost 0 bases and the J gene lost 7 bases, with 9 bases spanning the gap. CDR1 MNHNS and CDR2 SASEGT come from the germline V gene. The CDR3 contains 14 residues.

This clone was observed once. The CDR3 DNA is TGTGCCAGCAGCTGGAGCAGGGATAGCAATCAGCCCCAGCATTTT. Translating gives CASSWSRDSNQPQHF. This chain links TRBV5-5 with TRBJ1-5; the D gene is possibly TRBD1 (5 bases). CDR1 SGHKS and CDR2 YYEKEE come from the germline V gene (reference sequence). Trimming left V 3 bases short and J 0 bases short, with 10 bases between. CDR3 size: 15 residues.

The chain recombines TRBV6-4 with TRBJ2-1; D is ambiguous. Per germline, CDR1 MRHNA and CDR2 SNTAGT. The length of the CDR3 is 14 residues. Deletions cut 4 bases from V and 9 bases from J, with 16 bases between. In nucleotides, the CDR3 is TGTGCCAGCAGTGCTGGGCCCTATTCCAGTGAGCAGTTCTTC. Translating gives CASSAGPYSSEQFF.

This clone was seen a handful of times. V gene TRBV5-1 combines with J gene TRBJ2-7, with TRBD1 matching 8 bases. There are 13 residues in the CDR3. V was clipped by 4 bases and J by 6 bases; unmatched bases: 6. Germline CDR1 reads SGHRS; CDR2 reads YFSETQ. The CDR3 DNA reads as TGCGCCAGCAGCCACGGACAGGGCGGCGAGCAGTACTTC. It yields the protein CASSHGQGGEQYF.

This chain joins TRBV10-3 and TRBJ1-2, with a possible D match to TRBD1 (5 bases). V dropped 8 bases and J dropped 0 bases, with 25 bases sitting between them. The CDR3 covers 18 residues. Germline V gives CDR1 ENHRY, CDR2 SYGVKD. The CDR3 spells CAIRQAPGQGLSNYGYTF. As DNA, the CDR3 is TGTGCCATCCGCCAAGCCCCGGGCCAGGGCCTTTCTAACTATGGCTACACCTTC.

The chain couples TRBV28 to TRBJ1-5; weak D call: TRBD1 (5 bases). CDR1 MDHEN and CDR2 SYDVKM come from the germline V gene. The CDR3 runs to 13 residues. Deletions cut 8 bases from V and 7 bases from J, with 15 bases between. CDR3 nucleotides: TGTGCCAGCCGTATGGGGGGGGACCAGCCCCAGCATTTT. Translating gives CASRMGGDQPQHF.

This clone was seen more than once but under ten times. The chain couples TRBV3-1 (or the pseudogene TRBV3-2) to TRBJ1-2; D is perhaps TRBD1 (6 bases). The length of the CDR3 is 15 residues. The germline CDR1 and CDR2 sequences are LGHDT and YNNKEL (reference sequence). The V end lost 1 base, the J end lost 10 bases, and 19 bases lay between the germline ends. CDR3 sequence (DNA): TGTGCCAGCAGCCAAGCTCTGACAGGACAAGGCCCCTACACCTTC. It encodes CASSQALTGQGPYTF.

The gene calls are TRBV7-2 and TRBJ2-7; TRBD2 aligns across 7 bases. The germline gives CDR1 SGHTA, CDR2 FQGNSA. The CDR3 is 15 residues long. Trimming removed 5 bases from V and 5 bases from J; junction bases left unmatched: 12. This CDR3 is CASSETSGGVHEQYF. DNA for the CDR3: TGTGCCAGCAGCGAGACTAGTGGGGGGGTCCACGAGCAGTACTTC.

J is TRBJ2-5 and V is TRBV7-3, with 10 bases identical to TRBD2. V lost 5 bases, J lost 4 bases, and 13 bases stayed unmatched. In germline, CDR1 is SGHTA, CDR2 FQGTGA. The length of the CDR3 is 17 residues. CDR3 coding DNA: TGTGCCAGCAGCCCGTTAACGTCTAGCGGGGGCCCAGAGACCCAGTACTTC. Translated: CASSPLTSSGGPETQYF.

This clone is a singleton in its sample. The rearrangement uses TRBV19 and TRBJ2-3; 8 bases are shared with TRBD2. Trimming took 6 bases from V and 6 from J; bases not matched to a gene: 11. Germline V gene sequence: CDR1 LNHDA, CDR2 SQIVND (reference sequence). CDR3 length equals 15 residues. DNA for the CDR3: TGTGCCAGTAGACCCCAAGCGGGGGCTCGGGATACGCAGTATTTT. It specifies CASRPQAGARDTQYF.

This clone appeared a single time. This sequence joins TRBV6-1 and TRBJ2-1; TRBD2 is a possible D gene (5 bases). This CDR3 is 15 amino acids long. V lost 6 bases and J lost 0, with 12 bases in between. CDR1 MNHNS and CDR2 SASEGT come from the germline V gene. The chain's CDR3 is CASSTTRSSYNEQFF. Here the CDR3 DNA reads TGTGCCAGCAGCACAACTAGAAGCTCCTACAATGAGCAGTTCTTC.

The chain joins TRBV4-3 to TRBJ2-6, with D tentatively TRBD1 (5 bases). Germline V gene lookup returns CDR1 LGHNA and CDR2 YSLEER. The length of the CDR3 is 15 residues. Deletions cut 0 bases from V and 8 bases from J, with 11 bases between. The CDR3 nucleotides read TGCGCCAGCAGCCAAGATCCCTCAGGGCCCAACGTCCTGACTTTC. It codes for CASSQDPSGPNVLTF.

The chain couples TRBV30 to TRBJ1-3; 7 bases line up with TRBD1. This CDR3 is built from 14 residues. Per germline, CDR1 GTSNPN and CDR2 SVGIG (reference sequence). The ends lost 3 bases at V and 0 bases at J; junction bases unmatched: 2. As DNA, the CDR3 is TGTGCCTGGAGACAGGGGATCTCTGGAAACACCATATATTTT. It yields the protein CAWRQGISGNTIYF. The full variable domain, with the rest looked up from reference TRBV30 and TRBJ1-3, is SQTIHQWPATLVQPVGSPLSLECTVEGTSNPNLYWYRQAAGRGLQLLFYSVGIGQISSEVPQNLSASRPQDRQFILSSKKLLLSDSGFYLCAWRQGISGNTIYFGEGSWLTVV.

In regard to this clone: Other nucleotide sequences in the sample specify the same CDR3. The V call is TRBV5-1, the J call TRBJ2-3; the match to TRBD2 covers 10 bases. This CDR3 has 15 amino acids. The ends lost 0 bases at V and 4 bases at J; junction bases unmatched: 2. Looked up from germline, CDR1 is SGHRS and CDR2 is YFSETQ. CDR3 in DNA: TGCGCCAGCAGCTTGGGACTAGCGGGTGCAGATACGCAGTATTTT. Protein product: CASSLGLAGADTQYF. The full variable domain, its missing parts supplied by reference TRBV5-1 and TRBJ2-3, is KAGVTQTPRYLIKTRGQQVTLSCSPISGHRSVSWYQQTPGQGLQFLFEYFSETQRNKGNFPGRFSGRQFSNSRSEMNVSTLELGDSALYLCASSLGLAGADTQYFGPGTRLTVL.

The J gene is TRBJ2-5, the V gene TRBV5-1; TRBD1 might be the D (6 bases). V lost 3 bases and J lost 3, with 18 bases in between. This CDR3 has 16 amino acids. From germline, CDR1 is SGHRS and CDR2 YFSETQ. The chain's CDR3 is CASSSRTASLEETQYF. DNA for the CDR3: TGCGCCAGCAGCTCAAGGACAGCCTCATTAGAAGAGACCCAGTACTTC.

V usage is TRBV14 and J usage is TRBJ2-7, with D possibly being TRBD2 (6 bases). The length of the CDR3 is 15 residues. The germline CDR1 and CDR2 sequences are SGHDN and FVKESK. V was shortened by 4 bases and J by 1 base, with 14 bases between the two germline ends. The CDR3 sequence: CASSRYAGSSYEQYF. DNA for the CDR3: TGTGCCAGCAGCCGTTATGCGGGGAGTTCCTACGAGCAGTACTTC.

This chain uses TRBV4-3 with TRBJ2-5; the match to TRBD2 covers 11 bases. Trimming took 0 bases from V and 5 from J; bases not matched to a gene: 5. This CDR3 contains 16 residues. Germline CDR1 and CDR2: LGHNA and YSLEER. CDR3 sequence reads: CASSQDRLAGGETQYF. CDR3 bases: TGCGCCAGCAGCCAAGATCGCCTAGCGGGGGGTGAGACCCAGTACTTC.

This rearrangement joins TRBV6-5 to TRBJ2-1, with D possibly being TRBD1 (6 bases). V was trimmed by 3 bases and J by 9 bases, leaving 12 bases between them. The CDR3 is 13 amino acids. CDR1 and CDR2 (germline): MNHEY, SVGAGI. The CDR3 spells CASSYDPGAEQFF. The CDR3 nucleotides read TGTGCCAGCAGTTATGACCCAGGGGCTGAGCAGTTCTTC.

The chain recombines TRBV27 with TRBJ1-2; 9 bases map to TRBD1. This CDR3 contains 15 residues. Germline V lookup: CDR1 MNHEY, CDR2 SMNVEV (reference sequence). The junction had 4 bases not matched to a gene; V was cut back by 5 bases and J by 0 bases. The CDR3 sequence: CASSMDRGANYGYTF. The CDR3 DNA reads as TGTGCCAGCAGTATGGACAGGGGAGCTAACTATGGCTACACCTTC.

This clone was seen only once. V and J are TRBV23-1 and TRBJ1-1; 11 bases line up with TRBD1. TRBV23-1 is recorded as an ORF, its role being uncertain. Trimming removed 4 bases from V and 3 bases from J; junction bases left unmatched: 1. The CDR3 contains 14 residues. The CDR3 region has the DNA TGCGCCAGCAGTCCGGGACAGGGGGACACTGAAGCTTTCTTT. Translation: CASSPGQGDTEAFF.

This clone has a handful of counts. The genes are TRBV4-2 and TRBJ1-3; D not resolved. Trimming took 2 bases from V and 0 from J, leaving 11 bases between them. Germline V gene sequence: CDR1 LGHNA, CDR2 YNFKEQ. The CDR3 is 16 residues long. DNA of the CDR3: TGTGCCAGCAGCCAACGAGTAGATACCTCTGGAAACACCATATATTTT. It specifies CASSQRVDTSGNTIYF.

This rearrangement joins TRBV25-1 to TRBJ2-2; possibly TRBD1 for D (6 bases). There are 14 residues in the CDR3. The V end was cut by 6 bases, the J end by 1 base, with 9 bases between. The V gene's germline CDR1 is MGHDK and CDR2 SYGVNS. CDR3 nucleotide sequence: TGTGCCAGCAGCCGGGGACAGAACACCGGGGAGCTGTTTTTT. Translating it yields CASSRGQNTGELFF.

In nucleotides, the CDR3 is TGCGCCAGCAGCCCCGGGACAGGGGGCGTAGGCAACTATGGCTACACCTTC. Protein sequence: CASSPGTGGVGNYGYTF. This chain joins TRBV4-1 and TRBJ1-2; 12 bases match TRBD1. Trimming removed 4 bases from V and 2 bases from J; junction bases left unmatched: 8. Germline-derived CDR1 and CDR2 are MGHRA and YSYEKL. The length of the CDR3 is 17 residues.

The chain uses TRBV28 and TRBJ2-7, with 7 bases matching TRBD2. V trimming: 4 bases; J trimming: 0 bases; junction bases outside the gene matches: 3. Germline V gene data show CDR1 as MDHEN and CDR2 as SYDVKM. The CDR3 totals 14 residues. The CDR3 DNA sequence: TGTGCCAGCAGTTCGGGAGGCATCTCCTACGAGCAGTACTTC. Translating gives CASSSGGISYEQYF.

V gene TRBV18 combines with J gene TRBJ2-1; 9 bases line up with TRBD2. J lost 8 bases, V lost 2 bases, and 13 bases had no gene match. This CDR3 comprises 17 residues. CDR1 is KGHSH and CDR2 is LQKENI in the germline V gene. The CDR3 DNA reads TGTGCCAGCTCACCAGTCCCTCTAGCGGGGTTGGGGGATGAGCAGTTCTTC. Encoded protein: CASSPVPLAGLGDEQFF.

The rearrangement links TRBV7-2 to TRBJ1-6, with D maybe TRBD1 (5 bases). The CDR3 is made up of 16 amino acids. The ends were cut back, 5 bases at V and 6 bases at J, with 17 bases in the middle. CDR1 is SGHTA, CDR2 FQGNSA, per germline. This chain's CDR3 is CASSPFIGGRNSPLHF. CDR3 bases: TGTGCCAGCAGCCCGTTCATCGGGGGTCGTAATTCACCCCTCCACTTT.

The genes are TRBV11-2 and TRBJ2-7; 8 nucleotides match TRBD1. Per germline, CDR1 SGHAT and CDR2 FQNNGV. V trimming: 5 bases; J trimming: 6 bases; junction bases outside the gene matches: 6. This CDR3 contains 13 residues. Here the CDR3 reads CASSHGQGLEQYF. The DNA of the CDR3 is TGTGCCAGCAGCCATGGACAGGGACTCGAGCAGTACTTC.

J is TRBJ1-4 and V is TRBV6-6; TRBD1 matches at 9 bases. The CDR3 runs to 16 residues. Trimming at V came to 5 bases and at J to 3 bases, leaving 7 bases not matched to a gene. Germline V gene data show CDR1 as MNHNY and CDR2 as SVGAGI (reference sequence). The CDR3 region has the DNA TGTGCCAGCAGTGCCCGGGACAGGGTTTCTAATGAAAAACTGTTTTTT. It translates to CASSARDRVSNEKLFF.

The rearrangement links TRBV18 to TRBJ1-1; 9 bases line up with TRBD1. The CDR3 loop spans 16 amino acids. J gave up 4 bases and V 3 bases, and 9 bases lay outside the gene matches. Germline CDR1 and CDR2: KGHSH and LQKENI. The CDR3 DNA reads TGTGCCAGCTCACCCCCAACAGGGGGCCTCAGCACTGAAGCTTTCTTT. Protein product: CASSPPTGGLSTEAFF.